The 7 T cell receptor beta chains given below trace back to one sample, sequenced in a study of blood T cell repertoires in COVID-19. Sequencing was performed with immunoSEQ multiplex PCR; in TCRdb, only in-frame clones are kept and a portion is missing. The table records about 260,000 clones, 87% of them present only once. Sequenced material: peripheral blood. Source of these receptors: a woman between 40 and 50 years old who had recovered from COVID-19.

This clone was observed a few times. The gene calls are TRBV12-5 and TRBJ2-2, with TRBD2 as a possible D gene (5 bases). The CDR3 totals 14 residues. Germline loops: CDR1 LGHNT, CDR2 FRNRAP. V dropped 0 bases and J dropped 5 bases, with 7 bases sitting between them. The CDR3 DNA sequence: TGTGCTAGTGGTTTGGTACGAGGGACCGGGGAGCTGTTTTTT. Amino acid sequence: CASGLVRGTGELFF.

The gene calls are TRBV21-1 and TRBJ1-3. TRBV21-1 is labeled a pseudogene. The CDR3 covers 19 residues. The CDR3 loop is CASSKAYGTYVTSGNTIYF. In DNA form, the CDR3 reads TGTGCCAGCAGCAAAGCTTATGGGACTTACGTAACTTCTGGAAACACCATATATTTT.

The gene calls are TRBV19 and TRBJ1-4; 8 bases match TRBD1. Per germline, CDR1 LNHDA and CDR2 SQIVND (reference sequence). The CDR3 runs to 14 residues. V lost 1 base and J lost 5; bases outside the gene matches: 0. The CDR3 reads CASSIGQGNEKLFF. The CDR3 coding sequence is TGTGCCAGTAGTATAGGACAGGGGAATGAAAAACTGTTTTTT.

This chain links TRBV6-1 with TRBJ1-2; TRBD1 agrees at 9 bases. The germline V gene has CDR1 MNHNS and CDR2 SASEGT. The CDR3 is 17 residues long. V shed 1 base, J shed 1 base, and the junction held 7 bases outside the gene matches. CDR3 loop: CASSEGWGQGINYGYTF. CDR3 DNA: TGTGCCAGCAGTGAAGGTTGGGGACAGGGAATTAACTATGGCTACACCTTC.

The V and J genes are TRBV10-3 and TRBJ1-2, with D unresolved. The CDR3 runs to 12 residues. The ends were cut back, 1 base at V and 4 bases at J, with 4 bases in the middle. CDR1 ENHRY and CDR2 SYGVKD come from the germline V gene. Written as DNA, the CDR3 is TGTGCCATCAGTGAGTTACTCTATGGCTACACCTTC. Translating gives CAISELLYGYTF.

The chain couples TRBV2 to TRBJ2-5; 9 positions match TRBD1. CDR3 size: 16 residues. Germline loops: CDR1 SNHLY, CDR2 FYNNEI. The ends lost 6 bases at V and 5 bases at J; junction bases unmatched: 13. The CDR3 spells CASSPLRGTGLETQYF. CDR3 nucleotide sequence: TGTGCCAGCAGCCCCCTTAGGGGGACAGGGCTGGAGACCCAGTACTTC.

This rearrangement joins TRBV10-2 to TRBJ2-5, with 12 bases matching TRBD2. The CDR3 runs to 14 residues. Germline V gene sequence: CDR1 WSHSY, CDR2 SAAADI. The V gene end was trimmed by 7 bases and the J gene end by 5 bases; junction bases not matched to a gene: 5. CDR3: CASKTSGGDETQYF. CDR3 bases: TGCGCCAGCAAGACTAGCGGGGGCGATGAGACCCAGTACTTC.